In its sample, the clone carrying this T cell receptor (beta chain) was seen a few times. The data belong to a study of blood T cells in healthy people across ages. A second roughly 6 to 11 cycle PCR used barcoded and J-beta primers. One entry per CDR3 protein, called by TCRdb with MiXCR from the 5' RACE reads. The repertoire holds about a million distinct CDR3 sequences, roughly 51% seen once, with about 21% in the top ten. This sequence originates from a woman aged 55-69 years in good health. The sample was blood.

In nucleotides, the CDR3 is TGTGCCAGCAGACCAGACAGGGTTGGTCCAGAGACCCAGTACTTC. Its protein product is CASRPDRVGPETQYF. The rearrangement uses TRBV6-5 and TRBJ2-5; TRBD1 aligns across 7 bases. The CDR3 spans 15 residues. The V gene's germline CDR1 is MNHEY and CDR2 SVGAGI. The V gene end was trimmed by 6 bases and the J gene end by 4 bases; junction bases not matched to a gene: 11.